This is a list of T cell receptor beta chains from one sample in a study of T cells in Graves' hyperthyroidism and ophthalmopathy. Each CDR3 protein gets one entry after TCRdb re-called the multiplex PCR reads with MiXCR. The profile shows some 740,000 distinct CDR3 sequences, less than 15% of them singletons. What was sequenced was blood. Receptors originate from a woman aged 18-30 years with Graves' hyperthyroidism. Each CDR3 is given with its conserved first and last residue. The D gene is left open where the match is weak. Rows may omit the clone size; those that give it use once, few, many or a size class.

>TRBV19|NA|NA|TRBJ2-7
CASSIRPSDTYEQYF
TGTGCCAGTAGTATACGGCCTAGCGATACCTACGAGCAGTACTTC
>TRBV11-2|many|NA|TRBJ2-3
CASSFGVMLDTQYF
TGTGCCAGCAGCTTTGGGGTTATGCTAGATACGCAGTATTTT
>TRBV11-3|many|TRBD2|TRBJ2-1
CASSLETSGHNEQFF
TGTGCCAGCAGCTTGGAGACTAGCGGACACAATGAGCAGTTCTTC
>TRBV7-6|NA|NA|TRBJ1-6
CASSLALTGYSPLHF
TGTGCCAGCAGCTTAGCCCTAACAGGGTACTCACCCCTCCACTTT
>TRBV20-1|NA|TRBD1|TRBJ1-1
CSARDDRGGIAAFF
TGCAGTGCTAGAGATGACAGGGGAGGTATTGCTGCTTTCTTT
>TRBV7-9|many|NA|TRBJ1-1
CASSLDPGIGTEAFF
TGTGCCAGCAGTTTAGATCCGGGGATAGGCACTGAAGCTTTCTTT
>TRBV2|many|NA|TRBJ2-2
CASTDSGANTGELFF
TGTGCCAGCACTGATAGCGGAGCCAACACCGGGGAGCTGTTTTTT
>TRBV11-2|few|TRBD1|TRBJ2-5
CASSSPGYRGITQETQYF
TGTGCCAGCAGCTCCCCCGGATACAGGGGAATCACACAAGAGACCCAGTACTTC
>TRBV28|NA|TRBD2|TRBJ2-2
CASRLAGITGELFF
TGTGCCAGCAGACTAGCGGGAATCACCGGGGAGCTGTTTTTT
>TRBV29-1|NA|TRBD1|TRBJ1-5
CSVLDRDSNQPQHF
TGCAGCGTTCTGGACAGGGATAGCAATCAGCCCCAGCATTTT
>TRBV7-3|NA|NA|TRBJ2-7
CASSPNRHSEQYF
TGTGCCAGCAGCCCCAATAGACATAGCGAGCAGTACTTC
>TRBV9|NA|NA|TRBJ2-5
CASSVDGGLGREETQYF
TGTGCCAGCAGCGTAGATGGGGGGCTTGGTAGGGAAGAGACCCAGTACTTC
>TRBV10-1|NA|NA|TRBJ2-2
CASSDDRPWNTGELFF
TGCGCCAGCAGTGATGACAGGCCATGGAACACCGGGGAGCTGTTTTTT
>TRBV4-2|NA|NA|TRBJ2-7
CASSPKDSQSYEQYF
TGTGCCAGCAGCCCCAAAGACTCCCAGTCCTACGAGCAGTACTTC
>TRBV14|many|NA|TRBJ2-1
CASSLTGTPFNEQFF
TGTGCCAGCAGCCTAACCGGGACTCCCTTCAATGAGCAGTTCTTC
>TRBV28|NA|TRBD2|TRBJ2-3
CASSGLLAGVIEGTQYF
TGTGCCAGCAGTGGTTTACTAGCGGGAGTTATCGAGGGTACGCAGTATTTT
>TRBV9|many|NA|TRBJ1-2
CASSVAGDPRDVYGYTF
TGTGCCAGCAGCGTAGCAGGGGACCCCCGGGACGTCTATGGCTACACCTTC
>TRBV6-2/TRBV6-3|NA|NA|TRBJ2-3
CASSPELATDTQYF
TGTGCCAGCAGCCCTGAGCTGGCGACAGATACGCAGTATTTT
>TRBV24-1|many|TRBD2|TRBJ2-1
CATSETGTSGYEQFF
TGTGCCACCAGTGAAACCGGGACTAGCGGGTATGAGCAGTTCTTC
>TRBV4-1|NA|TRBD1|TRBJ1-1
CASSQGDRGLTEAFF
TGCGCCAGCAGCCAGGGGGACAGGGGCCTCACTGAAGCTTTCTTT